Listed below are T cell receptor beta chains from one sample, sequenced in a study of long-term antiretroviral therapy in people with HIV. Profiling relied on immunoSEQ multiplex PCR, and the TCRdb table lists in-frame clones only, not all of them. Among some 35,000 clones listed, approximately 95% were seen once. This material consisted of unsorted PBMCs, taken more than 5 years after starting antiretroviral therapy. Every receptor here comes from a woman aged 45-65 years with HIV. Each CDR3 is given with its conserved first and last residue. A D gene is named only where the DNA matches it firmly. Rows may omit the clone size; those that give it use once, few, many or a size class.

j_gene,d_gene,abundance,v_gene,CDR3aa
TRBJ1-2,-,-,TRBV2,CASSEVAPNYGYTF
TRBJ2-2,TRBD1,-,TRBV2,CASRTGGFGELFF
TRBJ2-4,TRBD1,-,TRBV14,CASSPFFTGTGGNIQYF
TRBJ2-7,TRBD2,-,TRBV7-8,CASSLALAGELSSYEQYF
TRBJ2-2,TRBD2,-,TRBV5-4,CASSLGPRGGLRTGELFF
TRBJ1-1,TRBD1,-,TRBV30,CAWSPWTGDEAFF
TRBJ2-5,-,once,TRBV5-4,CASSFGGSQETQYF
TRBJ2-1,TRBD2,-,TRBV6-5,CASSRSSGGGNEQFF
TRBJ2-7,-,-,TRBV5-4,CASSQGPISYEQYF
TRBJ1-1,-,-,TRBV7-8,CASSFSIDTEAFF
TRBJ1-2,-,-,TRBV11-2,CASSLRDYGYTF
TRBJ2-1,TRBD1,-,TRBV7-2,CASSFGGQGAYEQFF
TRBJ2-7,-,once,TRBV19,CASSTEGSYEQYF
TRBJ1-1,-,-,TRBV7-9,CASSYGGGTEAFF
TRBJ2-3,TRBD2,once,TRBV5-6,CASSSASGGHTDTQYF
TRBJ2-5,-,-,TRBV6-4,CASTAVGQETQYF
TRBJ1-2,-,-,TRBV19,CASSILAGGMNYGYTF
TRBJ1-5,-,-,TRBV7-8,CASSLPRRLNSNQPQHF
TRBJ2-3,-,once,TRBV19,CASRYRDGATDTQYF
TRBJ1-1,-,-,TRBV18,CASSPSPGPMNTEAFF
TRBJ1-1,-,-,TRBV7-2,CASSLQGTKGSTEAFF
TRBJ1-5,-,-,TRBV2,CASSSDSQGKPQHF
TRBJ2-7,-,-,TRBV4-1,CASSQGTATEQYF
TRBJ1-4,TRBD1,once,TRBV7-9,CASSRTGVPNEKLFF
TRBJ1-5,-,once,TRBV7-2,CASSLGPFGNQPQHF
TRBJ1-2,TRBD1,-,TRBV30,CAWSPRTGVIYGYTF
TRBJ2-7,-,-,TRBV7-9,CASSLGPREQYF
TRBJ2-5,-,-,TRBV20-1,CSAAGEETQYF
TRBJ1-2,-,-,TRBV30,CAWSVFPSIYGYTF
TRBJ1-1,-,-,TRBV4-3,CASSQVGGITEAFF
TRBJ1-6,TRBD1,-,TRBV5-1,CASSPDRGLGSPLHF
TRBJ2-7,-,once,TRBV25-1,CASSRIGVGYEQYF
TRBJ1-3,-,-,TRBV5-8,CASSRDSSSGNTIYF
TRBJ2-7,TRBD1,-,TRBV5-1,CASSQGTGGSYEQYF
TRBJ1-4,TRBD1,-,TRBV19,CASRIGTAATNEKLFF
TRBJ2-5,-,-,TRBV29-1,CSVEDNTANQETQYF
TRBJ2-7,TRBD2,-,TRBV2,CASRLNPALAGDEQYF
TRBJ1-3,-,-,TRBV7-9,CASDRKGPSGNTIYF
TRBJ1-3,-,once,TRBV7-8,CASSLEVSGNTIYF
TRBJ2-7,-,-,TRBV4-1,CASSQDWMGSREQYF
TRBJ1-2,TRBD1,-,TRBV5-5,CASSLTGDYGYTF
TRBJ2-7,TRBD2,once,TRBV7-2,CASSSLAGVQYF
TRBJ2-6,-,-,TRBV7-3,CASTKNGGRGANVLTF
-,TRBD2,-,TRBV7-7,CASSSTSGGTQYF
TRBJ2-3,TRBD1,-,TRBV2,CASSEDRGTDTQYF
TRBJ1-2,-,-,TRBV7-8,CASSVDSLGGYTF
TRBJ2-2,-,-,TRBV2,CASSERGRLNTGELFF
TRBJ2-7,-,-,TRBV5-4,CASSFGPAGAPPYEQYF
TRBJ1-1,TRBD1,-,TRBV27,CASSLQGAQAFF
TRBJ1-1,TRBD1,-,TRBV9,CASSVYAQGSTEAFF
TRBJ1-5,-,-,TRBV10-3,CAISSGNQPQHF
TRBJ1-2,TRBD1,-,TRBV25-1,CASSDQGTGDGYTF
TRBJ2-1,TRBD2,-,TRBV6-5,CASSYETSGVYNEQFF
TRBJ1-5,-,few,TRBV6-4,CASRGSVYQPQHF
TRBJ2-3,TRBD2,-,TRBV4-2,CASSQEYGGKDTQYF
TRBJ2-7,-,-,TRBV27,CASSTQLTYVGYEQYF
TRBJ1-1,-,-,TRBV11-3,CASSSGGSEAFF
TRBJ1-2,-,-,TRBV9,CASSVAGRDGYTF
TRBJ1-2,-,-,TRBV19,CASSLGASFPYGYTF